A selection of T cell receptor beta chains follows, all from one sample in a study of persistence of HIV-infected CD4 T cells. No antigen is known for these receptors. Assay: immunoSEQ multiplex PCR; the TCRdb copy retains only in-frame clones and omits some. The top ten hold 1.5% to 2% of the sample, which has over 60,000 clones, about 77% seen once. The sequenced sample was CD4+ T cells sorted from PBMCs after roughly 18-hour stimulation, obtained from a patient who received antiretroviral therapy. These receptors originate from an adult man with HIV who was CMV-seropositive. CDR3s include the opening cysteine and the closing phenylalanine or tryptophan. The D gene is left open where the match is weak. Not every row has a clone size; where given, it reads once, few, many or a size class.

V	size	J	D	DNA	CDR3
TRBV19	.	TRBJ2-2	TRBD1	TGTGCCAGTAGTACACAGGGGGCCGGGGAGCTGTTTTTT	CASSTQGAGELFF
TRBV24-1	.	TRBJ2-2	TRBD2	TGTGCCACCAGTGATTTCCGGGGGGGGACCGCGAACACCGGGGAGCTGTTTTTT	CATSDFRGGTANTGELFF
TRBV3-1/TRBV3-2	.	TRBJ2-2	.	TGTGCCAGCAGCCTACGGACCTCTCTCACCGGGGAGCTGTTTTTT	CASSLRTSLTGELFF
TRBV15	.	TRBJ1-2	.	TGTGCCACCAGCAGGGGGGGAACTAACTATGGCTACACCTTC	CATSRGGTNYGYTF
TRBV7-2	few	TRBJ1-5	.	TGTGCCAGCAGCTTAAAGGCCTCAGATCAGCCCCAGCATTTT	CASSLKASDQPQHF
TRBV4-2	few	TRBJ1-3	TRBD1	TGTGCCAGCAGCCAAGGGGACAGGGCGAATGGAAACACCATATATTTT	CASSQGDRANGNTIYF
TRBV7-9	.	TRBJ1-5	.	TGTGCCAGCAGCTTGGGACACGCAGGCCAGCCCCAGCATTTT	CASSLGHAGQPQHF
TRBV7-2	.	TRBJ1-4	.	TGTGCCAGCAGCTCTCATGACAGCGGAAAACTGTTTTTT	CASSSHDSGKLFF
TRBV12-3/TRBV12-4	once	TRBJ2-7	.	TGTGCCAGCAGTACCGCCAATGGACCTCTAACCTTC	CASSTANGPLTF
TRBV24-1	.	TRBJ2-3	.	TGTGCCACCAGTGATTTGCAACCCGGCACAGATACGCAGTATTTT	CATSDLQPGTDTQYF
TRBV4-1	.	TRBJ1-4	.	TGCGCCAGCAGCCAAGATATAAGGTGGGAGAGTGAAAAACTGTTTTTT	CASSQDIRWESEKLFF
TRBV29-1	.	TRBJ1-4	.	TGCAGCGTTGAATCGGGGGAAAAACTGTTTTTT	CSVESGEKLFF
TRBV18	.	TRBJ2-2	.	TGTGCCAGCTCTCACAACAGCGACCCGAACACCGGGGAGCTGTTTTTT	CASSHNSDPNTGELFF
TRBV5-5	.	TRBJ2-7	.	TGTGCCAGCAGCTTGGTGGGCTACGAGCAGTACTTC	CASSLVGYEQYF
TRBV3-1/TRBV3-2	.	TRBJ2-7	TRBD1	TGTGCCAGCAGCCCCCTGGGACAGGGGCTTTACGAGCAGTACTTC	CASSPLGQGLYEQYF
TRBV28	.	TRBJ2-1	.	TGTGCCAGCAGTTTAATCAGAGGGCAGGGAAGTATGAATGAGCAGTTCTTC	CASSLIRGQGSMNEQFF
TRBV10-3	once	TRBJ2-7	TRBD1	TGTGCCACCCGGACAGGGCGGGACTCCTACGAGCAGTACTTC	CATRTGRDSYEQYF
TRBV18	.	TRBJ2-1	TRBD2	TGTGCCAGCTCCCTCGCGGGGGGGGACTCCTACAATGAGCAGTTCTTC	CASSLAGGDSYNEQFF
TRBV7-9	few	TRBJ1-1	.	TGTGCCAGCAGCTTGGCACATTTGAACACTGAAGCTTTCTTT	CASSLAHLNTEAFF
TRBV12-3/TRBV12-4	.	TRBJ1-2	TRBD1	TGTGCCAGCAGTCCGGGACAGGACTATGGCTACACCTTC	CASSPGQDYGYTF
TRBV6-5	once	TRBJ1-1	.	TGTGCCAGCTCCCGGTGGGAGAACACTGAAGCTTTCTTT	CASSRWENTEAFF
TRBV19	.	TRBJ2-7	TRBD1	TGTGCCAGTAGCGCCGGGACAGGGTTTTCGAACTACGAGCAGTACTTC	CASSAGTGFSNYEQYF
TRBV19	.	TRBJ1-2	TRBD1	TGTGCCAGTAGCGGACAGGTCTATGGCTACACCTTC	CASSGQVYGYTF
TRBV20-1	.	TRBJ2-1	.	TGCAGTGCCTCGGGGGCACAGGAGCAGTTCTTC	CSASGAQEQFF
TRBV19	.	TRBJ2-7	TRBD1	TGTGCCAGTAATACCGGGACAGGGGCGAAGGTGCAGTACTTC	CASNTGTGAKVQYF
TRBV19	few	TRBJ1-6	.	TGTGCCAGTATGCGGGACCGAGGGGGTTATTCACCCCTCCACTTT	CASMRDRGGYSPLHF
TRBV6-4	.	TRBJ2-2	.	TGTGCCAGCAGTGTATTTAGCGACACCGGGGAGCTGTTTTTT	CASSVFSDTGELFF
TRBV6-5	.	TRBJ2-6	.	TGTGCCAGCAGTTCTGGACAGTATCGGGAGGCCAACGTCCTGACTTTC	CASSSGQYREANVLTF
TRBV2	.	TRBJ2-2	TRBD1	TGTGCCAGCAGTGTCGGGACAGGGTCAACCGGGGAGCTGTTTTTT	CASSVGTGSTGELFF
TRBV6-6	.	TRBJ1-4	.	TGTGCCAGCAGTTACTCCAGGGGTACCGAAAAACTGTTTTTT	CASSYSRGTEKLFF
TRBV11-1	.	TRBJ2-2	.	TGTGCCAGCAGCCATACTGGGGAGCTGTTTTTT	CASSHTGELFF
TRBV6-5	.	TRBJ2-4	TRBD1	TGTGCCATTTCGACAGGGGGCGCGTCGGACATTCAGTACTTC	CAISTGGASDIQYF
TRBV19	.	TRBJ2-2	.	TGTGCCAGTACCCCACCGAACACCGGGGAGCTGTTTTTT	CASTPPNTGELFF
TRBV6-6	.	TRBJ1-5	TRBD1	TGTGCCAGCCAAGGGACAGGGCGACAGCCCCAGCATTTT	CASQGTGRQPQHF
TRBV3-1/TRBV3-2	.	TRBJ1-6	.	TGTGCCAGCAGCCAAGAACAGCCTTCACCCCTCCACTTT	CASSQEQPSPLHF
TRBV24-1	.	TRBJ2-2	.	TGTGCCACCAGAAAAGGCAGCCTTAACACCGGGGAGCTGTTTTTT	CATRKGSLNTGELFF
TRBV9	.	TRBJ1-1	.	TGTGCCAGCAGCGTAGCCCCACAGGTGATGAACACTGAAGCTTTCTTT	CASSVAPQVMNTEAFF
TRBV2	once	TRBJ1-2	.	TGTGCCAGCAGTAGGACGACACGGAACTATGGCTACACCTTC	CASSRTTRNYGYTF
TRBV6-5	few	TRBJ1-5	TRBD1	TGTGCCAGCACCTGGGACAGACATAATCAGCCCCAGCATTTT	CASTWDRHNQPQHF
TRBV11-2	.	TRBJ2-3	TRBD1	TGTGCCAGCAGCTCCCGGGACAGGGGTAATACGCAGTATTTT	CASSSRDRGNTQYF
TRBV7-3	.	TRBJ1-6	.	TGTGCCAGCAAACTCGACAGTCTTAATTCACCCCTCCACTTT	CASKLDSLNSPLHF
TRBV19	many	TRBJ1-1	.	TGTGCCAGTAGTATAGAGCGATACACTGAAGCTTTCTTT	CASSIERYTEAFF
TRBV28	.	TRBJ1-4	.	TGTGCCAGCGGAGTTAATGAAAAACTGTTTTTT	CASGVNEKLFF
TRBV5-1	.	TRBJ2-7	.	TGCGCCAGCAGCTTGGGGGACATCCTAGACGAGCAGTACTTC	CASSLGDILDEQYF
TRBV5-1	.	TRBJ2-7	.	TGCGCCAGCAGCTGGGGGGTTCAGGCCTCCTACGAGCAGTACTTC	CASSWGVQASYEQYF
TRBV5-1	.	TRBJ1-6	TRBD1	TGCGCCAGCAGCTTATTACAGGGGAATAATTCACCCCTCCACTTT	CASSLLQGNNSPLHF
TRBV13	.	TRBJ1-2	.	TGTGCCAGCAGCTTAGAAGGGCCTAACTATGGCTACACCTTC	CASSLEGPNYGYTF
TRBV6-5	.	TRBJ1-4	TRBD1	TGTGCCAGCAGTCCCCAGGCAGGGGGCAGTGAAAAACTGTTTTTT	CASSPQAGGSEKLFF
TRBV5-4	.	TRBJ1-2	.	TGTGCCAGCAGCCCGGGGGCAGGGAGCTATGGCTACACCTTC	CASSPGAGSYGYTF